This is a list of T cell receptor beta chains from one sample in a study of blood T cell repertoires in COVID-19. Sequencing was performed with immunoSEQ multiplex PCR; in TCRdb, only in-frame clones are kept and a portion is missing. This sample yields around 100,000 clones, of which approximately 70% are seen a single time; 5% to 6.5% belongs to the top ten. The specimen was peripheral blood. These receptors were taken from a man at least 80 years old with acute or convalescent COVID-19. The CDR3 runs from the conserved cysteine through the conserved F or W. Fields, in order: V gene, J gene, CDR3 protein.

v_gene: TRBV28
j_gene: TRBJ1-2
CDR3aa: CASRSGTGAHYGYTF

v_gene: TRBV7-8
j_gene: TRBJ2-1
CDR3aa: CASSTPRGRSSYNEQFF

v_gene: TRBV11-3
j_gene: TRBJ1-1
CDR3aa: CASSFGLTGESEAFF

v_gene: TRBV20-1
j_gene: TRBJ2-7
CDR3aa: CSAPRVHEQYF

v_gene: TRBV7-3
j_gene: TRBJ2-1
CDR3aa: CASSSPGGYNEQFF

v_gene: TRBV7-9
j_gene: TRBJ2-1
CDR3aa: CASSFGTSWDEQFF

v_gene: TRBV11-2
j_gene: TRBJ2-7
CDR3aa: CASSSNMAFYEQYF

v_gene: TRBV28
j_gene: TRBJ1-1
CDR3aa: CATLRWGAEAFF

v_gene: TRBV9
j_gene: TRBJ1-1
CDR3aa: CASSVRGNTEAFF

v_gene: TRBV18
j_gene: TRBJ1-5
CDR3aa: CASSPIQGTNQPQHF

v_gene: TRBV6-6
j_gene: TRBJ2-7
CDR3aa: CASSRGLAGGSYEQYF

v_gene: TRBV29-1
j_gene: TRBJ1-2
CDR3aa: CSSWAANYGYTF

v_gene: TRBV7-8
j_gene: TRBJ1-1
CDR3aa: CASSRRDRGTEAFF

v_gene: TRBV5-1
j_gene: TRBJ2-5
CDR3aa: CASGAGVQETQYF

v_gene: TRBV24-1
j_gene: TRBJ1-4
CDR3aa: CATSAGGNTNEKLFF

v_gene: TRBV7-8
j_gene: TRBJ1-1
CDR3aa: CASSFGANTEAFF

v_gene: TRBV11-3
j_gene: TRBJ2-7
CDR3aa: CASSLVFYEQYF

v_gene: TRBV18
j_gene: TRBJ1-3
CDR3aa: CASSTGSYSGNTIYF

v_gene: TRBV18
j_gene: TRBJ2-1
CDR3aa: CASSPGQSYNEQFF

v_gene: TRBV27
j_gene: TRBJ2-2
CDR3aa: CASKAYTAGELFF

v_gene: TRBV28
j_gene: TRBJ2-6
CDR3aa: CASRLVTASYSGANVLTF

v_gene: TRBV6-2/TRBV6-3
j_gene: TRBJ2-5
CDR3aa: CASSLTRHGPETQYF

v_gene: TRBV19
j_gene: TRBJ2-7
CDR3aa: CASSLRGQGTYEQYF

v_gene: TRBV9
j_gene: TRBJ2-3
CDR3aa: CASSVAGSWTDTQYF

v_gene: TRBV2
j_gene: TRBJ2-2
CDR3aa: CASKSEPNTGELFF

v_gene: TRBV13
j_gene: TRBJ1-2
CDR3aa: CASSRQALSYGYTF

v_gene: TRBV19
j_gene: TRBJ1-5
CDR3aa: CASSMGGQALPVNQPQHF

v_gene: TRBV5-6
j_gene: TRBJ2-7
CDR3aa: CASTPNPGVAYEQYF

v_gene: TRBV2
j_gene: TRBJ2-1
CDR3aa: CASSASGRALNEQFF

v_gene: TRBV7-8
j_gene: TRBJ1-1
CDR3aa: CASSFGEVTEAFF

v_gene: TRBV7-9
j_gene: TRBJ1-4
CDR3aa: CASSPGDSGNEKLFF

v_gene: TRBV9
j_gene: TRBJ2-3
CDR3aa: CASSVAVIAGSTDTQYF

v_gene: TRBV28
j_gene: TRBJ2-3
CDR3aa: CASSWSWDTQYF

v_gene: TRBV21-1
j_gene: TRBJ1-2
CDR3aa: CASSRQGAAYGYTF

v_gene: TRBV21-1
j_gene: TRBJ1-1
CDR3aa: CASSSPDSLNTEAFF

v_gene: TRBV10-1
j_gene: TRBJ2-7
CDR3aa: CASSPFSSGRVEQYF

v_gene: TRBV12-3/TRBV12-4
j_gene: TRBJ2-3
CDR3aa: CASKALAGDTQYF

v_gene: TRBV30
j_gene: TRBJ2-3
CDR3aa: CAWSPQWTSGSGTQYF

v_gene: TRBV25-1
j_gene: TRBJ1-1
CDR3aa: CASSAAGRSEAFF

v_gene: TRBV12-3/TRBV12-4
j_gene: TRBJ1-6
CDR3aa: CASMGQGNSPLHF

v_gene: TRBV3-1/TRBV3-2
j_gene: TRBJ1-5
CDR3aa: CASSHRGSSNQPQHF

v_gene: TRBV27
j_gene: TRBJ2-2
CDR3aa: CASSWGAGGGTGELFF

v_gene: TRBV7-2
j_gene: TRBJ2-1
CDR3aa: CASSPSLALVYNEQFF